What follows are 5 T cell receptor beta chains derived from one specimen sequenced in a study of blood T cell repertoires in COVID-19. Sequenced by immunoSEQ multiplex PCR; TCRdb stores in-frame clones only, minus some. The data show about 59,000 clones, with about 90% seen just once and 5% to 6.5% held by the top ten. The sequencing sample was made of peripheral blood. The source of these receptors is a man at least 80 years old in a cohort sampled during active COVID-19.

The rearrangement uses TRBV6-2 or TRBV6-3 and TRBJ2-1; TRBD1 aligns across 9 bases. The trim removed 2 bases at V and 5 bases at J, leaving 10 bases unmatched. The V gene's germline CDR1 is MNHEY and CDR2 SVGEGT. CDR3 length: 17 amino acids. The chain's CDR3 is CASSYPRGTGRHNEQFF. The CDR3 nucleotides are TGTGCCAGCAGTTACCCTCGGGGGACAGGGCGTCACAATGAGCAGTTCTTC.

This clone was seen just once. The chain couples TRBV19 to TRBJ2-3; weak D call: TRBD2 (6 bases). Germline V lookup: CDR1 LNHDA, CDR2 SQIVND (reference sequence). The CDR3 contains 14 residues. Trimming removed 7 bases from V and 4 bases from J, with 15 bases in between. In DNA, the CDR3 is TGTGCCAGTACCCCTCCCGGGAGCGCAGATACGCAGTATTTT. Translation gives CASTPPGSADTQYF.

This clone turned up a few times. The chain combines TRBV7-9 with TRBJ2-7; TRBD2 matches at 7 bases. Germline V gene data show CDR1 as SEHNR and CDR2 as FQNEAQ (reference sequence). The CDR3 extends over 15 amino acids. The CDR3 region has the DNA TGTGCAGAAACCCGGAGCGGGGATACCACCTACGAGCAGTACTTC. Translating it yields CAETRSGDTTYEQYF.

A few counts support this clone. The V gene is TRBV4-3, the J gene TRBJ2-4, with TRBD1 identical over 7 bases. CDR3 size: 15 residues. Losses at the gene ends were 2 bases for V and 1 base for J; bases not matched to a gene: 2. CDR1 LGHNA and CDR2 YSLEER come from the germline V gene. The CDR3 loop reads CASSQPGGAKNIQYF. For the CDR3, the DNA is TGCGCCAGCAGCCAACCAGGGGGTGCCAAAAACATTCAGTACTTC.

V is TRBV4-1 and J is TRBJ1-6; maybe TRBD1 (6 bases). Germline values: CDR1 MGHRA, CDR2 YSYEKL. This CDR3 has 16 residues. V was cut by 4 bases and J by 0 bases, with 10 bases left in between. CDR3 in amino acids: CASSPGQSSYNSPLHF. The DNA for the CDR3 is TGCGCCAGCAGCCCCGGACAGAGCTCCTATAATTCACCCCTCCACTTT.